The 5 T cell receptor beta chains reported below all come from one sample, sequenced in a study of read filtering for tumor transcriptome and immune sequencing. From approximately 400 ng of RNA, a library with molecular barcoded alpha/delta and beta/gamma adaptors was made. Via MiXCR, TCRdb re-called the reads, giving one row per CDR3 protein. The sample yields 40,000 to 50,000 distinct CDR3 sequences, around 20% seen once. The sample taken for sequencing was a population of CD138-negative cells sorted from bone marrow. The source of these receptors is a donor at least 40 years old with multiple myeloma.

On this clonotype itself: This clone may be a read error of a much larger clone one base away. V is TRBV29-1 and J is TRBJ1-1; possibly TRBD1 for D (5 bases). CDR1 and CDR2 (germline): SQVTM, ANQGSEA. CDR3 length equals 12 residues. V shed 5 bases and J shed 4 bases, with 11 bases lying between them. CDR3 region: CSVKKRGTEAFF. The CDR3, as DNA: TGCAGCGTTAAAAAGAGGGGCACTGAAGCTTTCTTT.

Turning to this clonotype: A far larger clone lies a single base away; this is likely a read error. The chain recombines TRBV5-1 with TRBJ1-4; D gene uncertain. The DNA matches TRBJ2-3 better at its end, which makes the J call doubtful. The CDR3 covers 13 residues. Germline loops: CDR1 SGHRS, CDR2 YFSETQ. CDR3 protein: CASSFGRLDTQYF. The DNA for the CDR3 is TGCGCCAGCAGCTTCGGACGGTTAGATACGCAGTATTTT.

This clonotype has a handful of counts. The rearrangement uses TRBV20-1 and TRBJ1-5, with D unclear. The CDR3 spans 14 residues. The V and J ends lost 1 base and 0 bases respectively, with 7 bases between them. From germline, CDR1 is DFQATT and CDR2 SNEGSKA (reference sequence). The CDR3 coding sequence is TGCAGTGCTAGAGCCGTTAATAGCAATCAGCCCCAGCATTTT. This encodes CSARAVNSNQPQHF.

The rearrangement links TRBV7-6 to TRBJ2-7; 7 positions agree with TRBD2. The CDR3 sequence is 15 residues long. The J segment lost 2 bases and the V segment lost 0 bases, leaving 4 bases of the junction unmatched. Per germline, CDR1 SGHVS and CDR2 FNYEAQ. CDR3 loop: CASSLARGDAYEQYF. In DNA, the CDR3 is TGTGCCAGCAGCTTAGCCCGGGGGGACGCCTACGAGCAGTACTTC.

This clonotype was observed a few times. V is TRBV4-2 and J is TRBJ1-2; D possibly corresponds to TRBD1 (6 bases). CDR3 size: 16 residues. The germline V and J ends were trimmed by 3 bases and 0 bases, with 14 bases remaining between them. The germline CDR1 and CDR2 sequences are LGHNA and YNFKEQ. This chain's CDR3 is CASSHPNRVANYGYTF. CDR3 DNA sequence: TGTGCCAGCAGCCACCCTAACAGGGTAGCTAACTATGGCTACACCTTC.